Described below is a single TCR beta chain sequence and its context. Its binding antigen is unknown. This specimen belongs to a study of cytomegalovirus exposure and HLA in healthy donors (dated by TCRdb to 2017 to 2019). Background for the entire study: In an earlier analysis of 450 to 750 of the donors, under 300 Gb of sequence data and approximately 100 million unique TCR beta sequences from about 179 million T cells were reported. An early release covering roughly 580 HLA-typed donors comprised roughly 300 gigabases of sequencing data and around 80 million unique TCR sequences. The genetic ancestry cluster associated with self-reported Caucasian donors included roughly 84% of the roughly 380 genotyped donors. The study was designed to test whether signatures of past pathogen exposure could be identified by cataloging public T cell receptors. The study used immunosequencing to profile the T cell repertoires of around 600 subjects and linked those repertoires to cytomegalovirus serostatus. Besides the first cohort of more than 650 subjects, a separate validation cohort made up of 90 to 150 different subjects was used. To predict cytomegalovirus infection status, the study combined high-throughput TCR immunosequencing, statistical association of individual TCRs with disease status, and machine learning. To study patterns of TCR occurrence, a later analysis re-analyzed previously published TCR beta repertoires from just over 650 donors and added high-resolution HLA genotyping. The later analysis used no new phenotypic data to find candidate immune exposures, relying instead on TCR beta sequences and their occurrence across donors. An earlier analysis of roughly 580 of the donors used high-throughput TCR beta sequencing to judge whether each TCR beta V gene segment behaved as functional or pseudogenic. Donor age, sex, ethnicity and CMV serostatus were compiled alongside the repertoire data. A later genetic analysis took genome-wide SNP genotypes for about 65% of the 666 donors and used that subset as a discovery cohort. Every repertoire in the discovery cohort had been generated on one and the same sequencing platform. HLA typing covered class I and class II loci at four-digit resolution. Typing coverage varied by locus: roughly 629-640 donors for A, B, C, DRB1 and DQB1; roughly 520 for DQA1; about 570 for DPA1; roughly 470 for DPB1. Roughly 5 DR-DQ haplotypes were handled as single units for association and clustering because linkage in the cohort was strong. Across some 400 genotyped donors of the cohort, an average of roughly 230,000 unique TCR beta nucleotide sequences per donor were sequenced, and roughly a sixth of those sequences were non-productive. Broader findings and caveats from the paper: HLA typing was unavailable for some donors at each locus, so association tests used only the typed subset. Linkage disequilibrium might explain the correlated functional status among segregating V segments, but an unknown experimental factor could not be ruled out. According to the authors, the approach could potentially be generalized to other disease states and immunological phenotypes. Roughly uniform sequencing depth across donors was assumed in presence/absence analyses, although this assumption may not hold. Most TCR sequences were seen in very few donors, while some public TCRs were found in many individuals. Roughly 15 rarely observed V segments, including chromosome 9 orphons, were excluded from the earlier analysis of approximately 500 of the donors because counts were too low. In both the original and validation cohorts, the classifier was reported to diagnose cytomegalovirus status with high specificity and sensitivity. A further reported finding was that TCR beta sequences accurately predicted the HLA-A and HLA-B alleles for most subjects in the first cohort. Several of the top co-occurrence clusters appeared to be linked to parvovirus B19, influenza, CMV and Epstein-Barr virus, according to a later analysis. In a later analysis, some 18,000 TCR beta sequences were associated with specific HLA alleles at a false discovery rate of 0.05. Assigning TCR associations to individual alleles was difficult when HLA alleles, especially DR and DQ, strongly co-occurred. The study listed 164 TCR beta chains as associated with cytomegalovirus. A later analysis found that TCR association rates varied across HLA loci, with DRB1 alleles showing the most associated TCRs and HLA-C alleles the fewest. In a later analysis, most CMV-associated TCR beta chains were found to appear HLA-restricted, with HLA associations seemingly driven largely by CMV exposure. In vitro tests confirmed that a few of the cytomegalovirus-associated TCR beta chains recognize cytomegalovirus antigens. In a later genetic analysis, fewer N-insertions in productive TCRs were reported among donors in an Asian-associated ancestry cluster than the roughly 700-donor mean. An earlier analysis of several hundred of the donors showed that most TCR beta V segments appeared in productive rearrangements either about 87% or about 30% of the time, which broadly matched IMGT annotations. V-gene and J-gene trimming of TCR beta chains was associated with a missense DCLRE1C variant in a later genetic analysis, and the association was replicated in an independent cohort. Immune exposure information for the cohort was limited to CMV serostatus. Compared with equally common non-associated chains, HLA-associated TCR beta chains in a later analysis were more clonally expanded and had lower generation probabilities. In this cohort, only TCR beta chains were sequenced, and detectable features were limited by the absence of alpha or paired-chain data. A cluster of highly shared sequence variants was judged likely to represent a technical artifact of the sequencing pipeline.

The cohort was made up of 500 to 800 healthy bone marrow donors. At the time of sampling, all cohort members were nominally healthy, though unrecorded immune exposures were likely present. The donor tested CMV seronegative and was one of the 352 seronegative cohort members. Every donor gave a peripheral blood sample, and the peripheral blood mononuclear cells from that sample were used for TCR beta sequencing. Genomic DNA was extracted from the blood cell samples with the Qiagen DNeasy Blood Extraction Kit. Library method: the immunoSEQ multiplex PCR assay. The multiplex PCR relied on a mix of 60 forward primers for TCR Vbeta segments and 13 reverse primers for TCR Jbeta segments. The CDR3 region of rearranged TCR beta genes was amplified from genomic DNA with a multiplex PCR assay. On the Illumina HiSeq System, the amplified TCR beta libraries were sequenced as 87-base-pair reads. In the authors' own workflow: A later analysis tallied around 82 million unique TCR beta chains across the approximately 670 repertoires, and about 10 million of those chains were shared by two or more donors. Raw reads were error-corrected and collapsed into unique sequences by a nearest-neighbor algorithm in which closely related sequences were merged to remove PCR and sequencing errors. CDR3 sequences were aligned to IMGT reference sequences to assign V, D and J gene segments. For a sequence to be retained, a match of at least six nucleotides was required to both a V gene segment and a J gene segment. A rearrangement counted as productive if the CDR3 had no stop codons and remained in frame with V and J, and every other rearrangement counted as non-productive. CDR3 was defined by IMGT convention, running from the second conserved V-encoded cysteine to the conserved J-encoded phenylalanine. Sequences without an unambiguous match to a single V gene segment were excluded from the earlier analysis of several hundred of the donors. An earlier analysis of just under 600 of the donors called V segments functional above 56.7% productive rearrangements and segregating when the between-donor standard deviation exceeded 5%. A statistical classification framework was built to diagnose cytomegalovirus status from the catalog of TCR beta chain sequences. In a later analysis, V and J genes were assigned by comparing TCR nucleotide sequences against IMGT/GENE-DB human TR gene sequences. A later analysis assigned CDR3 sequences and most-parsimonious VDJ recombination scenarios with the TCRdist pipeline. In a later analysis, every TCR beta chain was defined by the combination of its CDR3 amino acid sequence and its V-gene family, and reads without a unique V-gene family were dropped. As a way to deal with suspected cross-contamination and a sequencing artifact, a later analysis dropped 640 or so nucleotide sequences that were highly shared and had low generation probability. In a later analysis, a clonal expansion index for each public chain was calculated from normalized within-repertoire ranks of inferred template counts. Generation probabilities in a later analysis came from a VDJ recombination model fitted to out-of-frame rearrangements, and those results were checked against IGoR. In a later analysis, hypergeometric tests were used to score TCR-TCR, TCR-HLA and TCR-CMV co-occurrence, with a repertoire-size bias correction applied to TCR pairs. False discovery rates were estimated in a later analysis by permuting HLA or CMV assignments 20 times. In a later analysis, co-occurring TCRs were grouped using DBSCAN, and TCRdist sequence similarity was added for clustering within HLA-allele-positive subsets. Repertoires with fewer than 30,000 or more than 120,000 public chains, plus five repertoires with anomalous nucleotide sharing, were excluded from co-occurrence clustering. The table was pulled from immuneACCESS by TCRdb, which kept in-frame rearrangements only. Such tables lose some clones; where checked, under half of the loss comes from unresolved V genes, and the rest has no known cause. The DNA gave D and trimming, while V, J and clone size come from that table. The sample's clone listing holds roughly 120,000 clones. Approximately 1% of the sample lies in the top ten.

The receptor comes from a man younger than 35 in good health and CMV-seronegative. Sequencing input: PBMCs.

The CDR3 region has the sequence CASSREGGSYNEQFF. The nucleotides read TGCGCCAGCAGCCGGGAGGGCGGGTCCTACAATGAGCAGTTCTTC. Here the chain combines TRBV5-1 and TRBJ2-1, with TRBD2 identical over 8 junction bases. Germline trimming: 4 bases from V, 1 base from J; junction bases outside gene matches: 4. CDR1 is given as SGHRS and CDR2 as YFSETQ, both from the germline V gene. Counted from cysteine to phenylalanine, this CDR3 has 15 amino acids. Only the CDR3 region is kept as DNA, spanning 45 bases read in frame from base 1.